This TCR beta chain was recovered during a study of radiation and T cells in renal cell carcinoma. Study-level results: In blood, top tumor clones expanded by 2 weeks, shrinking by 4.

As for time point: blood 4 weeks post-SBRT, at nephrectomy. Documented treatment: 15 Gy SBRT to primary tumor, nephrectomy 4 weeks later. Nephrectomy followed 15 Gy stereotactic body radiation by 4 weeks. About this clone: Its specificity is unknown.

Generated by immunoSEQ multiplex PCR, the TCRdb table keeps only in-frame clones and is missing some. The sample lists approximately 150,000 clones; less than 90% were seen once. This TCR was sampled from a woman aged 50 to 65 with renal cell carcinoma. Here the sequenced sample was blood, taken from a patient whose treatment included radiotherapy and nephrectomy.

CDR3 residues: CASTLTEGAGNTIYF. The DNA of the CDR3 is TGCGCCAGCACCCTCACCGAGGGGGCTGGAAACACCATATATTTT. V usage is TRBV5-1 and J usage is TRBJ1-3; TRBD1 is a possible D gene (6 bases). The CDR3 spans 15 residues. Trimming pared 6 bases from V and 2 bases from J, leaving 15 bases between. CDR1 is SGHRS and CDR2 is YFSETQ in the germline V gene. Drawing the rest from reference TRBV5-1 and TRBJ1-3, the complete variable domain is KAGVTQTPRYLIKTRGQQVTLSCSPISGHRSVSWYQQTPGQGLQFLFEYFSETQRNKGNFPGRFSGRQFSNSRSEMNVSTLELGDSALYLCASTLTEGAGNTIYFGEGSWLTVV.